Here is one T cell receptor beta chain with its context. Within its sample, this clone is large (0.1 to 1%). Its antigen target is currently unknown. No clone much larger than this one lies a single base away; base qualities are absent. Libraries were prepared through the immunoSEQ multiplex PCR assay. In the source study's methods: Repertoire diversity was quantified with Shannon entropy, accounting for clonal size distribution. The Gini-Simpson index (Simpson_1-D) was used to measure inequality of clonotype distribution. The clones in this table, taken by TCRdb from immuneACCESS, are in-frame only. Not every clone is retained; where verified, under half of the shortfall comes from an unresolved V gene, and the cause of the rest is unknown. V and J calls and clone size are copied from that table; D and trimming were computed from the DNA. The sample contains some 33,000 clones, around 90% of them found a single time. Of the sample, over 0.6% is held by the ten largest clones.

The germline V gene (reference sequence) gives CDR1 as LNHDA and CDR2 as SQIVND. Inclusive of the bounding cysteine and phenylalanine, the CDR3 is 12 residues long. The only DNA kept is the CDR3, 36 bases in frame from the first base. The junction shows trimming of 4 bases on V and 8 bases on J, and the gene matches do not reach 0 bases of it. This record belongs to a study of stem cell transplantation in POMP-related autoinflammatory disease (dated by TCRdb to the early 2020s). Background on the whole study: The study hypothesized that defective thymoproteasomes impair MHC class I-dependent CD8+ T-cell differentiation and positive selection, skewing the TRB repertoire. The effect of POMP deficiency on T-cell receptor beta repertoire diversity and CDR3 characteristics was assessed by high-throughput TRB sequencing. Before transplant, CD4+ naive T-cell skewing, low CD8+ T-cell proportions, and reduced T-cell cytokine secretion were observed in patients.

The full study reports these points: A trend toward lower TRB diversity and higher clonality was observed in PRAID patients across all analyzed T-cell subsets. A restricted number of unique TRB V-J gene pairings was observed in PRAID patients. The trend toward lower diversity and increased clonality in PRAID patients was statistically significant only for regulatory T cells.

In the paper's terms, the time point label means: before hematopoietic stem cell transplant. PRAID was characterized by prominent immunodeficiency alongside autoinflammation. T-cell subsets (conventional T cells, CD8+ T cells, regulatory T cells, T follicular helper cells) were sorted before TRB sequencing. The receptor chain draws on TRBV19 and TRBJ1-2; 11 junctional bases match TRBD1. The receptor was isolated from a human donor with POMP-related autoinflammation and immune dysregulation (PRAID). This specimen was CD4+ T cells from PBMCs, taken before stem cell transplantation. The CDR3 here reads CASSRTGGGYTF. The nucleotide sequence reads TGTGCCAGTAGTAGGACAGGGGGCGGCTACACCTTC.